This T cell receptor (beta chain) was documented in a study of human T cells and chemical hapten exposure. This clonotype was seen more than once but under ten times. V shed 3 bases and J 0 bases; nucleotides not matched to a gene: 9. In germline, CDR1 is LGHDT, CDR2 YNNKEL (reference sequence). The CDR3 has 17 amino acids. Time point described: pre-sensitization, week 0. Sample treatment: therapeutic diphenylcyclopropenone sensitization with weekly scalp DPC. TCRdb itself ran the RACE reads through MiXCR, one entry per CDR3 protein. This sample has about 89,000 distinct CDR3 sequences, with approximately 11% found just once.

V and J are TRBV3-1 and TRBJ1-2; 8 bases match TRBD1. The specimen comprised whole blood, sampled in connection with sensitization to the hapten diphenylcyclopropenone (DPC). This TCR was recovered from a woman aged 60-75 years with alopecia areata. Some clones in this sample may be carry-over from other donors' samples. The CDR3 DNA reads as TGTGCCAGCAGCCATCGCCCGGGACAGGCCGCTAACTATGGCTACACCTTC. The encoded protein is CASSHRPGQAANYGYTF.